These 30 T cell receptor beta chains share one sample of origin, sequenced in a study of human T cells and chemical hapten exposure. Time point given: patch test 1, 2 weeks after DPC sensitization. As to treatment: therapeutic diphenylcyclopropenone sensitization with weekly scalp DPC. TCRdb reprocessed the RACE reads with MiXCR, giving one entry per CDR3 protein. The table shows approximately 350,000 distinct CDR3 sequences, with around 6.9% occurring only once. Source: whole blood, taken in connection with sensitization to the hapten diphenylcyclopropenone (DPC). These receptor sequences come from a woman aged 18-29 years with alopecia areata. Some clones in this sample may be carry-over from other donors' samples.

This clonotype was found many times. The chain joins TRBV4-2 to TRBJ2-7; D remains ambiguous. Per germline, CDR1 LGHNA and CDR2 YNFKEQ. This CDR3 contains 14 residues. Trimming cost V 1 base and J 4 bases, with 11 bases left between them. Here the CDR3 reads CASSQVTGNYEQYF. DNA for the CDR3: TGTGCCAGCAGCCAAGTCACCGGCAATTACGAGCAGTACTTC.

This clonotype was seen more than once but under ten times. The J gene is TRBJ1-1, the V gene TRBV5-1; no reliable D call. The CDR3 loop spans 15 amino acids. V lost 3 bases to trimming and J lost 3 bases, with 15 bases between them. Germline loops: CDR1 SGHRS, CDR2 YFSETQ. Here the CDR3 DNA reads TGCGCCAGCAGCTATCAGGACTTTAGAGACACTGAAGCTTTCTTT. Protein: CASSYQDFRDTEAFF.

There are a few counts of this clonotype. The rearrangement links TRBV10-3 to TRBJ1-3; D remains ambiguous. The CDR3 length is 13 residues. Germline V gene data show CDR1 as ENHRY and CDR2 as SYGVKD. The V gene lost 0 bases and the J gene lost 7 bases, with 7 bases spanning the gap. This CDR3 is CAISESLRNTIYF. For the CDR3, the DNA is TGTGCCATCAGTGAGTCTTTACGGAACACCATATATTTT.

V and J are TRBV5-5 and TRBJ2-2; D not certain. V dropped 4 bases and J dropped 0 bases, with 13 bases sitting between them. CDR3 length equals 16 residues. CDR1 and CDR2 (germline): SGHKS, YYEKEE (reference sequence). The CDR3 sequence: CASSLGPSPNTGELFF. CDR3 in DNA: TGTGCCAGCAGCCTTGGGCCAAGCCCGAACACCGGGGAGCTGTTTTTT.

About this clonotype: One end of the junction fails to match germline, which may point to a read error. This chain joins TRBV27 and TRBJ2-6; possible D gene TRBD1, 6 bases. The CDR3 extends over 14 amino acids. In germline, CDR1 is MNHEY, CDR2 SMNVEV (reference sequence). CDR3 nucleotide sequence: TGTGACAGCGCGAAGGGGGACGCTAAAGGAGTCCTGACTTTC. Its protein is CDSAKGDAKGVLTF.

This rearrangement joins TRBV12-3 or TRBV12-4 to TRBJ1-5; 8 bases match TRBD1. J was trimmed by 1 base and V by 5 bases; bases with no gene match: 7. CDR3 length: 16 residues. This chain's CDR3 is CASSKSQGESNQPQHF. In DNA form, the CDR3 reads TGTGCCAGCAGTAAATCACAGGGGGAGAGCAATCAGCCCCAGCATTTT.

The chain links TRBV7-9 to TRBJ1-4; 9 bases align to TRBD1. V trimming: 5 bases; J trimming: 7 bases; junction bases outside the gene matches: 11. Germline values: CDR1 SEHNR, CDR2 FQNEAQ (reference sequence). CDR3 length: 16 residues. The CDR3: CASSPGQGTRFEKLFF. CDR3 nucleotides: TGTGCCAGCAGCCCCGGACAGGGGACGCGGTTTGAAAAACTGTTTTTT.

This clonotype was observed a handful of times. The chain combines TRBV20-1 with TRBJ1-6; tentatively, D is TRBD1 (5 bases). This CDR3 is built from 13 residues. Germline assignment: CDR1 DFQATT and CDR2 SNEGSKA (reference sequence). The V gene lost 0 bases and the J gene lost 7 bases, with 7 bases spanning the gap. The chain's CDR3 is CSARDRGNSPLHF. The CDR3 DNA follows: TGCAGTGCTAGAGATCGGGGGAATTCACCCCTCCACTTT.

The chain has TRBV7-2 and TRBJ2-1; 11 nucleotides match TRBD2. V lost 7 bases to trimming and J lost 6 bases; unmatched junction nucleotides: 14. Germline V gene sequence: CDR1 SGHTA, CDR2 FQGNSA. The CDR3 spans 17 residues. Written as DNA, the CDR3 is TGTGCCAGCACTCCAGCCCCTCTAGCGGGGGGACCCAATGAGCAGTTCTTC. It yields the protein CASTPAPLAGGPNEQFF.

This sequence joins TRBV9 and TRBJ2-3; D is uncertain. V dropped 0 bases and J dropped 7 bases, with 12 bases sitting between them. CDR1 is SGDLS and CDR2 is YYNGEE in the germline V gene. The CDR3 covers 14 residues. Here the CDR3 reads CASSVESVSNTQYF. DNA of the CDR3: TGTGCCAGCAGCGTAGAATCAGTGTCAAATACGCAGTATTTT.

This chain uses TRBV2 with TRBJ1-6; D not certain. The CDR3 totals 16 residues. CDR1 is SNHLY and CDR2 is FYNNEI in the germline V gene. V lost 7 bases and J 3 bases, leaving 16 bases between the germline ends. The CDR3 DNA follows: TGTGCCAGCATCCAAGTTACCGGGCGCTATAATTCACCCCTCCACTTT. It is translated as CASIQVTGRYNSPLHF.

Concerning this clonotype: This clone may be a read error of a much larger clone one base away. The chain couples TRBV4-1 to TRBJ1-5; weak D call: TRBD1 (5 bases). Germline CDR1 is MGHRA and CDR2 is YSYEKL. The CDR3 sequence is 17 residues long. V was trimmed by 3 bases and J by 3 bases, leaving 18 bases between them. CDR3 nucleotide sequence: TGCGCCAGCAGCCATAGAATAGGTATCAGGGTCAATCAGCCCCAGCATTTT. Its translation: CASSHRIGIRVNQPQHF.

This clonotype showed up many times. The V gene is TRBV4-3, the J gene TRBJ2-7; 10 bases align to TRBD1. The V segment lost 4 bases and the J segment 4 bases; nucleotides outside the gene matches: 10. Germline V gives CDR1 LGHNA, CDR2 YSLEER. CDR3 length: 16 residues. The CDR3 reads CASSPSTGTGAYEQYF. The CDR3 DNA reads as TGCGCCAGCAGCCCCAGCACCGGGACAGGGGCTTACGAGCAGTACTTC.

This rearrangement joins TRBV10-3 to TRBJ2-2; unclear D gene. This CDR3 has 15 residues. Per germline, CDR1 ENHRY and CDR2 SYGVKD. V was pared by 4 bases and J by 4 bases, with 13 bases between. CDR3: CAISGSATLTGELFF. CDR3 DNA: TGTGCCATCAGTGGGTCAGCGACACTCACCGGGGAGCTGTTTTTT.

This clonotype was found a few times. V and J are TRBV4-2 and TRBJ2-6, with TRBD1 matching over 7 bases. V trimming: 2 bases; J trimming: 2 bases; junction bases outside the gene matches: 3. The CDR3 length is 16 residues. Per the germline V gene, CDR1 is LGHNA and CDR2 is YNFKEQ. The DNA of the CDR3 is TGTGCCAGCAGCCAAAGACAGGGTACTGGGGCCAACGTCCTGACTTTC. Protein: CASSQRQGTGANVLTF.

The chain couples TRBV12-3 or TRBV12-4 to TRBJ1-1; D is undetermined. Trimming removed 0 bases at V and 1 base at J, with 6 bases between. This CDR3 contains 14 residues. This CDR3 is CASSLAAWNTEAFF. The CDR3, as DNA: TGTGCCAGCAGTTTAGCTGCCTGGAACACTGAAGCTTTCTTT.

J is TRBJ2-3 and V is TRBV4-3, with a weak D call TRBD2 (5 bases). Germline CDR1 reads LGHNA; CDR2 reads YSLEER. The V end lost 0 bases, the J end lost 2 bases, and 12 bases lay between the germline ends. The CDR3 is 16 amino acids. The CDR3 spells CASSQEEAASTDTQYF. The DNA of the CDR3 is TGCGCCAGCAGCCAAGAAGAAGCGGCTTCCACAGATACGCAGTATTTT.

This clonotype came up many times. The J gene is TRBJ2-1, the V gene TRBV10-3; 7 nucleotides match TRBD2. V shed 0 bases, J shed 5 bases, and the junction held 7 bases outside the gene matches. The germline gives CDR1 ENHRY, CDR2 SYGVKD. The CDR3 has 16 residues. CDR3 nucleotide sequence: TGTGCCATCAGTGAGTCTCTTGGCGGGGGTAACAATGAGCAGTTCTTC. Translated, it gives CAISESLGGGNNEQFF.

This clonotype was found many times. This chain joins TRBV11-2 and TRBJ2-3; 8 nucleotides line up with TRBD1. With V trimmed by 5 bases and J by 2 bases, 3 bases remained unmatched. This CDR3 is 14 amino acids long. In germline, CDR1 is SGHAT, CDR2 FQNNGV. The CDR3, as DNA: TGTGCCAGCAGCGTGGACAGGGTCACAGATACGCAGTATTTT. The encoded protein is CASSVDRVTDTQYF.

This clonotype appeared a few times. The rearrangement joins TRBV2 to TRBJ1-2, with 8 bases that match TRBD1. Germline V gene sequence: CDR1 SNHLY, CDR2 FYNNEI. After removal of 6 bases from V and 8 bases from J, the junction contained 5 bases not matched to a gene. This CDR3 contains 12 residues. The CDR3 DNA is TGTGCCAGCAGATGGGGACAGGAGGGCTACACCTTC. It yields the protein CASRWGQEGYTF.

The chain recombines TRBV29-1 with TRBJ1-3, with D maybe TRBD1 (5 bases). Germline CDR1 is SQVTM and CDR2 is ANQGSEA. The CDR3 covers 13 residues. V gave up 4 bases and J gave up 4 bases, with 11 bases separating them. The CDR3 region has the DNA TGCAGCGTTGCCAGGGACCTGGGAAACACCATATATTTT. Translation gives CSVARDLGNTIYF.

The chain joins TRBV2 to TRBJ2-4, with TRBD2 matching 7 bases. With V trimmed by 0 bases and J by 7 bases, 6 bases remained unmatched. The germline gives CDR1 SNHLY, CDR2 FYNNEI. CDR3 length: 15 residues. The CDR3 sequence is CASSEAVGGLNIQYF. Here the CDR3 DNA reads TGTGCCAGCAGTGAAGCTGTGGGGGGGTTGAACATTCAGTACTTC.

V usage is TRBV5-6 and J usage is TRBJ1-1, with D possibly TRBD1 on 6 matching bases. The CDR3 runs 15 residues. Trimming removed 2 bases from V and 1 base from J, with 12 bases in between. Germline CDR1 reads SGHDT; CDR2 reads YYEEEE. In DNA, the CDR3 is TGTGCCAGCAGCTTCCCTGGGGGGCCGAACACTGAAGCTTTCTTT. Protein: CASSFPGGPNTEAFF.

This clonotype was seen ten or more times. The chain couples TRBV6-1 to TRBJ2-7, with a tentative D call TRBD1 (6 bases). Per the germline V gene, CDR1 is MNHNS and CDR2 is SASEGT. The CDR3 is 11 residues long. V was shortened by 7 bases and J by 4 bases, with 8 bases between the two germline ends. CDR3 in DNA: TGTGCCAGCACTAGGGGGTACGAGCAGTACTTC. Its protein is CASTRGYEQYF.

This clonotype was recorded at least ten times. J is TRBJ2-5 and V is TRBV10-3; D unresolved. This CDR3 is built from 12 residues. Germline loops: CDR1 ENHRY, CDR2 SYGVKD. The V end lost 3 bases, the J end lost 7 bases, and 9 bases lay between the germline ends. CDR3 nucleotide sequence: TGTGCCATCAGTGAAGGCGTGGGGACCCAGTACTTC. It yields the protein CAISEGVGTQYF.

This clonotype showed up just a few times. V gene TRBV6-5 combines with J gene TRBJ1-1; unclear D gene. The V end was cut by 4 bases, the J end by 1 base, with 10 bases between. The germline CDR1 and CDR2 sequences are MNHEY and SVGAGI. The CDR3 runs to 14 residues. This CDR3 is CASSWADRNTEAFF. The CDR3 coding sequence is TGTGCCAGCAGTTGGGCAGATCGGAACACTGAAGCTTTCTTT.

This chain connects TRBV6-5 to TRBJ1-1; D perhaps matches TRBD1 (6 bases). The CDR3 extends over 17 amino acids. Looked up from germline, CDR1 is MNHEY and CDR2 is SVGAGI. The V end was cut by 4 bases, the J end by 5 bases, with 23 bases between. In DNA, the CDR3 is TGTGCCAGCAGTTCCGAAGGATCCCGACAGGTTGGGACTGAAGCTTTCTTT. The encoded protein is CASSSEGSRQVGTEAFF.

The table lists this clonotype with a few counts. V gene TRBV18 combines with J gene TRBJ1-1, with D hard to call. V was shortened by 2 bases and J by 5 bases, with 3 bases between the two germline ends. Germline V gene data show CDR1 as KGHSH and CDR2 as LQKENI. The CDR3 loop spans 11 amino acids. In DNA, the CDR3 is TGTGCCAGCTCACCAGAAACTGAAGCTTTCTTT. Amino acids: CASSPETEAFF.

This clonotype was recorded many times. The chain joins TRBV28 to TRBJ2-7; no clear D gene. Trimming cost V 3 bases and J 3 bases, with 12 bases left between them. The CDR3 length is 14 residues. The germline gives CDR1 MDHEN, CDR2 SYDVKM. CDR3 sequence reads: CASSFKLTGYEQYF. The CDR3 DNA is TGTGCCAGCAGTTTTAAACTTACCGGCTACGAGCAGTACTTC.

This clonotype has ten or more counts. V and J are TRBV5-1 and TRBJ2-5, with 8 bases matching TRBD1. Per germline, CDR1 SGHRS and CDR2 YFSETQ. The length of the CDR3 is 14 residues. Germline trimming cut 2 bases from V and 2 bases from J; bases unmatched to any gene: 2. CDR3 DNA: TGCGCCAGCAGCTTCAGGGGGCTTCAAGAGACCCAGTACTTC. It codes for CASSFRGLQETQYF.